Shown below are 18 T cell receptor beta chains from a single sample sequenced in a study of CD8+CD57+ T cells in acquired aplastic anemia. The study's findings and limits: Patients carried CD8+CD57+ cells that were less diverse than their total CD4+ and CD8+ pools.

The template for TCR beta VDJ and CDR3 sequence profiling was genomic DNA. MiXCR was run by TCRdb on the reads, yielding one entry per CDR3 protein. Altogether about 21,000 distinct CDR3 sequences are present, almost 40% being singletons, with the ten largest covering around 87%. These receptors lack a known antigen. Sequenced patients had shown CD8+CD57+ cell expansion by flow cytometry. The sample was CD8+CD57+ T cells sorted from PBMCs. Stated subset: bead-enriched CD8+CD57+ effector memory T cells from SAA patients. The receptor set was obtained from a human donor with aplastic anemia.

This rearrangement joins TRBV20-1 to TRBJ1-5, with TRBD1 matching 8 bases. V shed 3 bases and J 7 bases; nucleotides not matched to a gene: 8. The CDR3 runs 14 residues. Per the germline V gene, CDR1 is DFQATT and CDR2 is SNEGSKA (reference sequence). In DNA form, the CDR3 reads TGCAGTGCTAGGTTCAGGGGGCCAGGGCAGCCCCAGCATTTT. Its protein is CSARFRGPGQPQHF.

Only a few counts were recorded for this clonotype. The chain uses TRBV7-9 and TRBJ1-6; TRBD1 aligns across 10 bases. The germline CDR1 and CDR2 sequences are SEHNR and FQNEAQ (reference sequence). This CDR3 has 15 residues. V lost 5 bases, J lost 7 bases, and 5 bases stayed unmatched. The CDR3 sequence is CASSPLGQGNSPLHF. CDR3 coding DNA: TGTGCCAGCAGCCCCCTGGGACAGGGGAATTCACCCCTCCACTTT.

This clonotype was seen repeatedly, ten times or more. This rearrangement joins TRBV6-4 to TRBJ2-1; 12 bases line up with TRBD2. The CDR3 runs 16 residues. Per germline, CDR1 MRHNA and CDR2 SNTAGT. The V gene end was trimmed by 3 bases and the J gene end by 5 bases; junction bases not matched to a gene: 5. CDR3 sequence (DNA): TGTGCCAGCAGTGATAAGGCTAGCGGGGGGGACAATGAGCAGTTCTTC. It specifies CASSDKASGGDNEQFF.

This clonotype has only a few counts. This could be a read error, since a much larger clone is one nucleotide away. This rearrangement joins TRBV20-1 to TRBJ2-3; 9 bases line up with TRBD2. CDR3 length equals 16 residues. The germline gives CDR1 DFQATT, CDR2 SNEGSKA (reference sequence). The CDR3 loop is CSARGVAGGRTDTQCF. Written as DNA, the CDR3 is TGCAGTGCTAGGGGTGTGGCGGGGGGGCGAACAGATACGCAGTGTTTT.

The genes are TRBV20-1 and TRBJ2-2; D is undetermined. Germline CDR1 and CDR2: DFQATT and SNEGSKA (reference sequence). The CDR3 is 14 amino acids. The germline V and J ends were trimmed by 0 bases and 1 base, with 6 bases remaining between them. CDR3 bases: TGCAGTGCTAGAGATGCCAGGAACACCGGGGAGCTGTTTTTT. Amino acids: CSARDARNTGELFF.

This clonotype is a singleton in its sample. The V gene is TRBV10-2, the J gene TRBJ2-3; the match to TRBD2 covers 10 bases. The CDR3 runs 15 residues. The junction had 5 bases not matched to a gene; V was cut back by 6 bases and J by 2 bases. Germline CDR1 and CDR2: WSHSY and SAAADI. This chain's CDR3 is CASSPLAGVTDTQYF. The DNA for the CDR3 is TGCGCCAGCAGCCCTCTAGCGGGGGTCACAGATACGCAGTATTTT.

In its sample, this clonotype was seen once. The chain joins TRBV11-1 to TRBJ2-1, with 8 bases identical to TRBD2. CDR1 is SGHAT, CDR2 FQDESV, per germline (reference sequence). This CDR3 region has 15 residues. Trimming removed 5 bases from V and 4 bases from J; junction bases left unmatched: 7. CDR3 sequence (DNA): TGTGCCAGCAGCACGGGGCGGGGGGCTTACAATGAGCAGTTCTTC. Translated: CASSTGRGAYNEQFF. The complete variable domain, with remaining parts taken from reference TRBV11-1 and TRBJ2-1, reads EAEVAQSPRYKITEKSQAVAFWCDPISGHATLYWYRQILGQGPELLVQFQDESVVDDSQLPKDRFSAERLKGVDSTLKIQPAELGDSAMYLCASSTGRGAYNEQFFGPGTRLTVL.

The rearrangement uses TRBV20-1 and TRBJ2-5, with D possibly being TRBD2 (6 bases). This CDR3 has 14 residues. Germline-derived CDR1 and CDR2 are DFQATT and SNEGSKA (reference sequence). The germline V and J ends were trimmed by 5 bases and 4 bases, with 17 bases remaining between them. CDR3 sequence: CSAGGAGSRETQYF. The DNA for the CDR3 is TGCAGTGCTGGAGGGGCGGGGAGTCGAGAGACCCAGTACTTC.

CDR3 nucleotides: TGTGCCAGCAGCGGTGACAGCTATGGCTACACCTTC. Its translation is CASSGDSYGYTF. The chain combines TRBV2 with TRBJ1-2; TRBD1 might be the D (5 bases). The V and J ends lost 6 bases and 4 bases respectively, with 9 bases between them. The CDR3 extends over 12 amino acids. The germline V gene encodes CDR1 SNHLY and CDR2 FYNNEI.

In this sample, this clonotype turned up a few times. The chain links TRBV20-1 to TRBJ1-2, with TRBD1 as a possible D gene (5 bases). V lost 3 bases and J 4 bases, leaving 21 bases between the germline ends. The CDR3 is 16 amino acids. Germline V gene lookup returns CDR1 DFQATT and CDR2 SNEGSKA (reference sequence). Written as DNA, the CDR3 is TGCAGTGCTAGCCGGGGCAGGGAGGCTCTTAGCTATGGCTACACCTTC. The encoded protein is CSASRGREALSYGYTF.

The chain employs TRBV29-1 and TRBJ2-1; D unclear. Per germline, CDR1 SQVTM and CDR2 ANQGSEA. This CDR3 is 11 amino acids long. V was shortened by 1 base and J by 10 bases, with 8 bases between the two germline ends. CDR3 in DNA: TGCAGCGTTGAAGCTGAGAGGGAGCAGTTCTTC. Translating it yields CSVEAEREQFF.

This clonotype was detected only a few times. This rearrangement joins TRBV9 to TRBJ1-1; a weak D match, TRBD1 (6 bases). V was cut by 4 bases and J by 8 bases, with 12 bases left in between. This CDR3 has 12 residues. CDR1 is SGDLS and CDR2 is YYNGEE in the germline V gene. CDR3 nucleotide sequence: TGTGCCAGCAGCCCCTCGGACAGAGAAGCTTTCTTT. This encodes CASSPSDREAFF.

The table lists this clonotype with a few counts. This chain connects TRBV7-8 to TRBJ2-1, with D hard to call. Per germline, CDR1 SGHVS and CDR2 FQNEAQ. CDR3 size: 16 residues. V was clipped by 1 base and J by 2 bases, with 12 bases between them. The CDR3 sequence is CASSLDGDPTYNEQFF. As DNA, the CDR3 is TGTGCCAGCAGCTTAGATGGGGATCCGACCTACAATGAGCAGTTCTTC.

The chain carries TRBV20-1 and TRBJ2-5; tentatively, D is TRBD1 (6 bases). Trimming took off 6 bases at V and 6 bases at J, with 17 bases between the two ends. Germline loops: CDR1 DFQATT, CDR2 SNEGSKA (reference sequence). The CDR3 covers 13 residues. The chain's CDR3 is CSASTGSLKTQYF. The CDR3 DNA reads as TGCAGTGCAAGCACAGGGTCACTGAAGACCCAGTACTTC.

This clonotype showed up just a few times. DNA of the CDR3: TGTGCCAGGGGGGGGGGGGGGGTGGGGGGGGAGCAGCAGTACTTC. The encoded protein is CARGGGGVGGEQQYF. This sequence joins TRBV7-2 and TRBJ2-7, with 7 bases matching TRBD2. There are 15 residues in the CDR3. The V segment lost 9 bases and the J segment 8 bases; nucleotides outside the gene matches: 19. Per the germline V gene, CDR1 is SGHTA and CDR2 is FQGNSA.

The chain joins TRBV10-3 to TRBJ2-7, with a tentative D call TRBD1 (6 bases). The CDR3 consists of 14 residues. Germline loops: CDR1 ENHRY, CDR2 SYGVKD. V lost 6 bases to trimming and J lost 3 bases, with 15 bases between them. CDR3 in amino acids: CAISLDRLYYEQYF. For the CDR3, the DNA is TGTGCCATCAGCCTGGACAGACTGTACTACGAGCAGTACTTC.

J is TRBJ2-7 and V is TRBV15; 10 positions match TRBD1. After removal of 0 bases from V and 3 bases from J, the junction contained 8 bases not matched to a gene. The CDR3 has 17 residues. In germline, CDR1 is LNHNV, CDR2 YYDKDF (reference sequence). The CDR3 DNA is TGTGCCACCAGCAGAGAGACAGGGGGCCTTTACTTCTACGAGCAGTACTTC. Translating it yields CATSRETGGLYFYEQYF.

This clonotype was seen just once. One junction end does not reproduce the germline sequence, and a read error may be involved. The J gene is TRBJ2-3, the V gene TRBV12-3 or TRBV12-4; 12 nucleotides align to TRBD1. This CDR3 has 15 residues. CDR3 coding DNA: TGTGCCAGCAGTGAGGGGACAGGGGGCACAGATACGCTGTATTTT. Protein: CASSEGTGGTDTLYF.